The clone carrying this T cell receptor (beta chain) came up many times. The antigen is undetermined. The CDR3 contains 15 residues. V dropped 3 bases and J dropped 5; count of bases not matched to a gene: 10. The germline gives CDR1 KGHSH, CDR2 LQKENI. One entry per CDR3 protein results from TCRdb running MiXCR on the RACE reads. Of some 46,000 distinct CDR3 sequences detected, about 4.5% appear once; the ten largest clones hold about 1.5%. This entry belongs to a study of human T cells and chemical hapten exposure. Turning to the study itself: Small differences in pooled library volume mainly drove the variation in TCR yields per sample.

Indicated time point: healthy volunteer bleed at 2 weeks. The starting material, unfractionated whole blood, was used for total RNA extraction. Study-level findings and limits: The study found that DPC sensitization did not change TCRs above 1 in 1000 frequency.

Sequencing was done on a sample of whole blood. This TCR was recovered from a female donor in good health. Some clones in this sample may be carry-over from other donors' samples. The rearrangement uses TRBV18 and TRBJ2-7; TRBD1 aligns across 7 bases. CDR3 sequence reads: CASSPTTDRAHEQYF. The CDR3 DNA reads as TGTGCCAGCTCACCCACTACAGACAGGGCCCACGAGCAGTACTTC.